This record covers a single T cell receptor beta chain. No antigen is known for it. The data originate from a study of blood T cells in healthy people across ages. With a J-beta primer mix and a sample-barcoded 5' primer, a second PCR ran about 7 to 11 cycles. Sequencing recovered at least 3 million CDR3-containing paired-end reads from each sample. TCRdb re-called the 5' RACE reads through MiXCR, storing one row per CDR3 protein. The data contain roughly 1.5 million distinct CDR3 sequences, 35% to 45% of them seen just once; the ten biggest clones take up about 4%. V lost 0 bases and J 3 bases, leaving 6 bases between the germline ends. CDR3 length: 13 amino acids. The germline V gene has CDR1 SGDLS and CDR2 YYNGEE. Findings and caveats of the study: Older age coincided with a roughly linear decline in TCR beta diversity per million T cells.

The chain combines TRBV9 with TRBJ1-2, with D hard to call. The source material was blood. The origin of this receptor is a woman in her late teens or twenties in good health. The CDR3 region has the DNA TGTGCCAGCAGCGTAGACGGTCACTATGGCTACACCTTC. It is translated as CASSVDGHYGYTF.